A single sample gave rise to the 30 T cell receptor beta chains below, sequenced in a study of blood T cell repertoires in COVID-19. Clones were read by immunoSEQ multiplex PCR, and TCRdb kept only the in-frame ones, dropping some. The sample lists fewer than 250,000 clones; around 83% were seen once. Specimen: peripheral blood. The receptor set was obtained from a man between 45 and 60 years old with active or convalescent COVID-19.

The V gene is TRBV19, the J gene TRBJ1-1, with D uncertain. The germline V and J ends were trimmed by 3 bases and 5 bases, with 13 bases remaining between them. The CDR3 totals 14 residues. Germline CDR1 LNHDA, CDR2 SQIVND (reference sequence). The CDR3 sequence: CASSMKASRTEAFF. The CDR3 DNA follows: TGTGCCAGTAGTATGAAGGCCTCGAGGACTGAAGCTTTCTTT.

The J gene is TRBJ2-5, the V gene TRBV19; the D gene is possibly TRBD1 (7 bases). Germline V gene lookup returns CDR1 LNHDA and CDR2 SQIVND (reference sequence). This CDR3 has 14 amino acids. V dropped 3 bases and J dropped 5 bases, with 13 bases sitting between them. The CDR3 sequence: CASSIQGGRETQYF. Written as DNA, the CDR3 is TGTGCCAGTAGTATCCAGGGGGGCCGGGAGACCCAGTACTTC.

By share, this clone counts as medium-sized (0.01 to 0.1%). The chain is built from TRBV19 and TRBJ1-5; 7 nucleotides line up with TRBD1. J lost 4 bases, V lost 4 bases, and 10 bases had no gene match. This CDR3 has 16 residues. From germline, CDR1 is LNHDA and CDR2 SQIVND (reference sequence). CDR3 DNA sequence: TGTGCCAGTAGTAAGACGACAGGGCGGAGGAATCAGCCCCAGCATTTT. Residues: CASSKTTGRRNQPQHF.

V and J are TRBV6-6 and TRBJ1-2; D remains unclear. The CDR3 extends over 13 amino acids. Germline V CDR1 and CDR2: MNHNY, SVGAGI (reference sequence). V was pared by 6 bases and J by 1 base, with 9 bases between. Here the CDR3 reads CASSRFLNYGYTF. The DNA for the CDR3 is TGTGCCAGCAGCCGATTTCTTAACTATGGCTACACCTTC.

The chain uses TRBV19 and TRBJ1-4, with TRBD1 matching over 9 bases. The J segment lost 7 bases and the V segment lost 6 bases, leaving 6 bases of the junction unmatched. CDR1 and CDR2 (germline): LNHDA, SQIVND (reference sequence). The CDR3 runs to 14 residues. Here the CDR3 DNA reads TGTGCCAGTAGCCTCGGGACAGGGTTTGAAAAACTGTTTTTT. This sequence encodes CASSLGTGFEKLFF. The variable domain in full, completed from reference TRBV19 and TRBJ1-4, reads DGGITQSPKYLFRKEGQNVTLSCEQNLNHDAMYWYRQDPGQGLRLIYYSQIVNDFQKGDIAEGYSVSREKKESFPLTVTSAQKNPTAFYLCASSLGTGFEKLFFGSGTQLSVL.

V and J are TRBV2 and TRBJ1-6; 9 nucleotides agree with TRBD1. J lost 9 bases, V lost 1 base, and 4 bases had no gene match. The germline gives CDR1 SNHLY, CDR2 FYNNEI. The CDR3 totals 15 residues. CDR3 DNA: TGTGCCAGCAGTGAAGAGGGACAGGGTACTTCACCCCTCCACTTT. It encodes CASSEEGQGTSPLHF.

The chain employs TRBV5-6 and TRBJ1-2; D is undetermined. This CDR3 region has 12 residues. V was cut by 2 bases and J by 5 bases, with 7 bases left in between. Germline values: CDR1 SGHDT, CDR2 YYEEEE. CDR3 sequence reads: CASSFPGYGYTF. CDR3 bases: TGTGCCAGCAGCTTCCCGGGGTATGGCTACACCTTC.

The chain has TRBV5-1 and TRBJ1-2; TRBD1 might be the D (6 bases). The CDR3 is 15 amino acids. The germline V gene has CDR1 SGHRS and CDR2 YFSETQ. The germline V and J ends were trimmed by 0 bases and 2 bases, with 11 bases remaining between them. The CDR3 DNA sequence: TGCGCCAGCAGCTTGGACAGGGTCTCCAACTATGGCTACACCTTC. This gives the protein CASSLDRVSNYGYTF.

Only one count was recorded for this clone. V usage is TRBV28 and J usage is TRBJ2-1, with 10 bases identical to TRBD2. The CDR3 has 18 amino acids. Germline trimming cut 2 bases from V and 5 bases from J; bases unmatched to any gene: 12. Germline V CDR1 and CDR2: MDHEN, SYDVKM. CDR3 residues: CASSLGASGRKEHNEQFF. Written as DNA, the CDR3 is TGTGCCAGCAGTTTAGGGGCTAGCGGGAGAAAAGAACACAATGAGCAGTTCTTC.

The rearrangement joins TRBV3-1 (or the pseudogene TRBV3-2) to TRBJ1-1, with a possible D match to TRBD1 (6 bases). In germline, CDR1 is LGHDT, CDR2 YNNKEL (reference sequence). The CDR3 loop spans 17 amino acids. The V gene lost 4 bases and the J gene lost 4 bases, with 22 bases spanning the gap. CDR3 in amino acids: CASSPKGGKGGSTEAFF. In DNA form, the CDR3 reads TGTGCCAGCAGCCCGAAGGGGGGGAAGGGGGGTAGCACTGAAGCTTTCTTT.

This chain joins TRBV2 and TRBJ2-3; D call uncertain. This CDR3 contains 12 residues. Between the trimmed V and J ends, which lost 1 base and 10 bases, there was a span of 9 bases. Germline assignment: CDR1 SNHLY and CDR2 FYNNEI. For the CDR3, the DNA is TGTGCCAGCAGTGAAGGGCCGCGGCCGCAGTATTTT. It yields the protein CASSEGPRPQYF.

The rearrangement links TRBV5-1 to TRBJ2-5; D unclear. Trimming cost V 1 base and J 5 bases, with 3 bases left between them. Germline V lookup: CDR1 SGHRS, CDR2 YFSETQ. The CDR3 consists of 11 residues. The CDR3 here is CASSLSETQYF. For the CDR3, the DNA is TGCGCCAGCAGCTTGTCGGAGACCCAGTACTTC. The variable domain in full, with the rest retrieved from reference TRBV5-1 and TRBJ2-5, is KAGVTQTPRYLIKTRGQQVTLSCSPISGHRSVSWYQQTPGQGLQFLFEYFSETQRNKGNFPGRFSGRQFSNSRSEMNVSTLELGDSALYLCASSLSETQYFGPGTRLLVL.

This chain uses TRBV28 with TRBJ2-1, with TRBD1 matching over 7 bases. V shed 6 bases and J 8 bases; nucleotides not matched to a gene: 13. This CDR3 spans 15 amino acids. CDR1 MDHEN and CDR2 SYDVKM come from the germline V gene. The CDR3, as DNA: TGTGCCAGCAGCCCCACTCTACAGGGGCGGGATGAGCAGTTCTTC. Translating it yields CASSPTLQGRDEQFF. Full variable domain (missing parts from reference TRBV28 and TRBJ2-1): DVKVTQSSRYLVKRTGEKVFLECVQDMDHENMFWYRQDPGLGLRLIYFSYDVKMKEKGDIPEGYSVSREKKERFSLILESASTNQTSMYLCASSPTLQGRDEQFFGPGTRLTVL.

CDR3 residues: CASSSGQGPLSQYF. The CDR3 DNA reads as TGTGCCAGCAGCTCAGGACAGGGTCCCTTGTCCCAGTACTTC. The rearrangement uses TRBV7-2 and TRBJ2-5; 8 bases map to TRBD1. Trimming at V came to 4 bases and at J to 9 bases, leaving 10 bases not matched to a gene. Germline CDR1 SGHTA, CDR2 FQGNSA. The CDR3 extends over 14 amino acids.

This clone was observed at least ten times. This chain uses TRBV28 with TRBJ1-2; 7 positions match TRBD1. Germline values: CDR1 MDHEN, CDR2 SYDVKM. V shed 5 bases, J shed 5 bases, and the junction held 8 bases outside the gene matches. This CDR3 is built from 14 residues. CDR3 sequence: CASSGTGDQYGYTF. The DNA for the CDR3 is TGTGCCAGCAGTGGAACAGGGGACCAGTATGGCTACACCTTC.

In this sample, this clone turned up once. The chain links TRBV28 to TRBJ2-7, with D uncertain. V lost 3 bases and J lost 12, with 18 bases in between. Germline loops: CDR1 MDHEN, CDR2 SYDVKM. The CDR3 runs 13 residues. This CDR3 reads CASSLSDTIYGYF. The CDR3 coding sequence is TGTGCCAGCAGTTTGAGTGACACAATATACGGGTACTTC.

J is TRBJ1-1 and V is TRBV18; D is perhaps TRBD1 (5 bases). The CDR3 is made up of 20 amino acids. V lost 6 bases and J 2 bases, leaving 31 bases between the germline ends. Germline values: CDR1 KGHSH, CDR2 LQKENI. CDR3 coding DNA: TGTGCCAGCTCCTCACAGACTCCGGGACTCACGTCGGGAGCCAACACTGAAGCTTTCTTT. The encoded protein is CASSSQTPGLTSGANTEAFF.

This rearrangement joins TRBV15 to TRBJ1-1; 7 nucleotides line up with TRBD1. CDR1 LNHNV and CDR2 YYDKDF come from the germline V gene (reference sequence). The CDR3 contains 14 residues. V gave up 5 bases and J gave up 8 bases; unmatched junction bases: 11. Here the CDR3 reads CATSGHNTDREAFF. The CDR3 bases are TGTGCCACCAGCGGTCACAATACGGACAGGGAAGCTTTCTTT. The whole variable domain, filled in from reference TRBV15 and TRBJ1-1, reads DAMVIQNPRYQVTQFGKPVTLSCSQTLNHNVMYWYQQKSSQAPKLLFHYYDKDFNNEADTPDNFQSRRPNTSFCFLDIRSPGLGDTAMYLCATSGHNTDREAFFGQGTRLTVV.

The chain combines TRBV9 with TRBJ1-4, with 8 positions matching TRBD1. The J segment lost 7 bases and the V segment lost 3 bases, leaving 17 bases of the junction unmatched. Germline V lookup: CDR1 SGDLS, CDR2 YYNGEE. The CDR3 has 18 residues. The CDR3 DNA reads TGTGCCAGCAGCGCTTCCACCGGGACAGGCTTCGAAGGTGAAAAACTGTTTTTT. It translates to CASSASTGTGFEGEKLFF.

V usage is TRBV28 and J usage is TRBJ2-7; 9 bases line up with TRBD1. V lost 6 bases to trimming and J lost 5 bases; unmatched junction nucleotides: 17. The CDR3 has 17 amino acids. Germline CDR1 reads MDHEN; CDR2 reads SYDVKM. CDR3 nucleotide sequence: TGTGCCAGCAGGTTCGCCGGTCGGGACAGGGAACCCCACGAGCAGTACTTC. It encodes CASRFAGRDREPHEQYF.

The chain joins TRBV6-5 to TRBJ2-7, with D unclear. V gave up 2 bases and J gave up 5 bases, with 10 bases separating them. The CDR3 has 13 residues. Germline lookup yields CDR1 MNHEY and CDR2 SVGAGI. CDR3 coding DNA: TGTGCCAGCAGTTACGTCAGGTCCGACGAGCAGTACTTC. This gives the protein CASSYVRSDEQYF.

Here the CDR3 DNA reads TGTGCCAGCAGCCAATCGACAGGGACCTATGGCTACACCTTC. This gives the protein CASSQSTGTYGYTF. The chain is built from TRBV3-1 (or the pseudogene TRBV3-2) and TRBJ1-2; 7 positions match TRBD1. The V gene's germline CDR1 is LGHDT and CDR2 YNNKEL (reference sequence). The CDR3 is made up of 14 amino acids. V dropped 2 bases and J dropped 4; count of bases not matched to a gene: 4.

V is TRBV5-1 and J is TRBJ1-2, with 7 bases that match TRBD1. This CDR3 is 15 amino acids long. From germline, CDR1 is SGHRS and CDR2 YFSETQ. J gave up 3 bases and V 4 bases, and 9 bases lay outside the gene matches. The CDR3 nucleotides read TGCGCCAGCAGCGATACAACAGGGGTGGACTATGGCTACACCTTC. It codes for CASSDTTGVDYGYTF.

This clone showed up just once. The J gene is TRBJ1-2, the V gene TRBV5-1; TRBD1 agrees at 7 bases. Trimming removed 5 bases from V and 2 bases from J; junction bases left unmatched: 3. CDR3 length: 13 residues. Per germline, CDR1 SGHRS and CDR2 YFSETQ. CDR3 region: CASRGDRNYGYTF. The DNA of the CDR3 is TGCGCCAGCAGGGGGGACAGAAACTATGGCTACACCTTC.

DNA of the CDR3: TGCAGTGCGTCCACTAGCGACGAGCAGTACTTC. It yields the protein CSASTSDEQYF. The rearrangement uses TRBV20-1 and TRBJ2-7; 7 bases match TRBD2. Germline loops: CDR1 DFQATT, CDR2 SNEGSKA (reference sequence). The V and J ends lost 6 bases and 5 bases, in that order; junction bases with no gene match: 4. The CDR3 totals 11 residues.

The genes are TRBV29-1 and TRBJ1-2; unclear D gene. The CDR3 length is 11 residues. CDR1 is SQVTM and CDR2 is ANQGSEA in the germline V gene. Trimming left V 6 bases short and J 1 base short, with 6 bases between. Here the CDR3 reads CSVRFNYGYTF. The DNA for the CDR3 is TGCAGCGTGAGATTTAACTATGGCTACACCTTC. The full variable domain, completed using reference TRBV29-1 and TRBJ1-2, is SAVISQKPSRDICQRGTSLTIQCQVDSQVTMMFWYRQQPGQSLTLIATANQGSEATYESGFVIDKFPISRPNLTFSTLTVSNMSPEDSSIYLCSVRFNYGYTFGSGTRLTVV.

The chain joins TRBV11-2 to TRBJ1-1; D possibly corresponds to TRBD1 (5 bases). Germline CDR1 and CDR2: SGHAT and FQNNGV. V was pared by 3 bases and J by 4 bases, with 12 bases between. CDR3 size: 14 residues. CDR3 loop: CASSLAEGSTEAFF. As DNA, the CDR3 is TGTGCCAGCAGCTTGGCGGAGGGGAGCACTGAAGCTTTCTTT.

The CDR3 sequence: CASSQEDRGWYEQYF. CDR3 coding DNA: TGTGCCAGCAGCCAAGAAGACAGGGGGTGGTACGAGCAGTACTTC. The chain recombines TRBV4-2 with TRBJ2-7; 9 nucleotides align to TRBD1. V gave up 0 bases and J gave up 4 bases; unmatched junction bases: 4. Germline loops: CDR1 LGHNA, CDR2 YNFKEQ. This CDR3 region has 15 residues.

This clone was observed a handful of times. The chain carries TRBV28 and TRBJ1-3; D is undetermined. The CDR3 sequence is 14 residues long. The V gene lost 5 bases and the J gene lost 4 bases, with 12 bases spanning the gap. CDR1 MDHEN and CDR2 SYDVKM come from the germline V gene. This CDR3 is CASSLLGRGNTIYF. The CDR3 region has the DNA TGTGCCAGCAGTCTCCTGGGCCGAGGAAACACCATATATTTT. Based on the CDR3 plus reference TRBV28 and TRBJ1-3, the full variable domain is DVKVTQSSRYLVKRTGEKVFLECVQDMDHENMFWYRQDPGLGLRLIYFSYDVKMKEKGDIPEGYSVSREKKERFSLILESASTNQTSMYLCASSLLGRGNTIYFGEGSWLTVV.

This clone has more than one count but fewer than ten. This chain links TRBV7-9 with TRBJ2-1, with TRBD2 matching over 7 bases. Germline V gene data show CDR1 as SEHNR and CDR2 as FQNEAQ (reference sequence). Trimming cost V 2 bases and J 6 bases; bases outside gene matches: 7. The CDR3 has 15 residues. The CDR3 DNA reads as TGTGCCAGCAGCTTAAATCTAGCGGAGGGCAATGAGCAGTTCTTC. It yields the protein CASSLNLAEGNEQFF.